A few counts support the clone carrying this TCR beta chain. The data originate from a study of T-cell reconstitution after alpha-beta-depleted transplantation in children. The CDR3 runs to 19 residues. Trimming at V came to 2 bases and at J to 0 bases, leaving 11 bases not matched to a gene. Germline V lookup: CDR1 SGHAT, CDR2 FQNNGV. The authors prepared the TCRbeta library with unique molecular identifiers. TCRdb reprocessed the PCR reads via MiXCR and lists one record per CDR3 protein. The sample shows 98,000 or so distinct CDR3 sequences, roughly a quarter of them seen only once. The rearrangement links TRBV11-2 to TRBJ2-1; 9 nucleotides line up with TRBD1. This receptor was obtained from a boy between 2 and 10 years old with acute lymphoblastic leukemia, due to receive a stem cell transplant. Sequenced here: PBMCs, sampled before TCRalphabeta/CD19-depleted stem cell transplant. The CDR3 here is CASSLWPPGQGSSYNEQFF. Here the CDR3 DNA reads TGTGCCAGCAGCTTATGGCCCCCGGGACAGGGAAGCTCCTACAATGAGCAGTTCTTC.